Sequencing of this TCR beta chain was carried out in a study of liver allograft versus peripheral blood T cells. Study background: Transplanted-liver T cell receptor repertoires were compared with recipients' peripheral blood repertoires.

TCRdb used MiXCR to reprocess the reads, holding one entry per CDR3 protein. The sample lists 15,000 to 20,000 distinct CDR3 sequences; around a fifth were seen once. V was clipped by 2 bases and J by 5 bases, with 6 bases between them. Germline CDR1 and CDR2: MDHEN and SYDVKM. This CDR3 is 13 amino acids long. This TCR was recovered from a human patient who had a liver transplant. Among the T cells, some may be from the graft donor. The chain joins TRBV28 to TRBJ2-2; possibly TRBD2 for D (5 bases). The CDR3 DNA sequence: TGTGCCAGCAGTTTACGGAGGACCGGGGAGCTGTTTTTT. It codes for CASSLRRTGELFF. The full variable domain, its missing parts supplied by reference TRBV28 and TRBJ2-2, is DVKVTQSSRYLVKRTGEKVFLECVQDMDHENMFWYRQDPGLGLRLIYFSYDVKMKEKGDIPEGYSVSREKKERFSLILESASTNQTSMYLCASSLRRTGELFFGEGSRLTVL.